Reported below is one T cell receptor (beta chain). It lacks a known antigen. No much larger clone is present one base from it, and per-base qualities are unavailable. TCR repertoires of sorted CD4+ and CD8+ blood T cells from severe aplastic anemia patients and healthy subjects were deep-sequenced in the study. Ficoll-Paque density gradient centrifugation was used to isolate peripheral blood mononuclear cells. Before DNA extraction, CD4+ and CD8+ T cells were sorted with FACS or magnetic beads. The sample originates from a study of CD8+CD57+ T cells in acquired aplastic anemia listed by TCRdb under 2018. Concerning the study at large: A mean of approximately 2.9 ug of DNA, ranging from about 0.2 to 27.4 ug, was extracted from sorted CD4+ and CD8+ cells.

V is cut by 5 bases and J by 6 bases, and the space between the germline ends is 14 bases. CDR1 SQVTM and CDR2 ANQGSEA are derived from the germline V gene. The CDR3 spans 12 residues, from the cysteine through the phenylalanine. Solely the CDR3 DNA is kept, with 36 bases framed from the first base. Overall study results and their limits: Between patients and healthy controls, no significant difference in CD8+ Simpson's diversity was found (P=0.060). Although around 30 CD8+ CDR3 sequences were shared by patients and controls, these sequences appeared highly expressed in patients and within the immunodominant clones of patients.

TCR beta VDJ combination and CDR3 sequence profiling used genomic DNA as the template. An Illumina HiSeq 2000 was the platform used for TCR repertoire sequencing. The study's processing was this. Repertoire assessment relied on Simpson's diversity index, CDR3 size and DJ length profiles, and TRBV/TRBJ rearrangement plots. The immunodominant clone was defined as the most abundant DNA sequence in deep sequencing data. CDR3 amino acid sequences were checked for sharing across subjects and were also compared against the VDJdb database and published repertoires. The public reads were run again by TCRdb, first through fastp at Q25 and then through MiXCR, and only productive beta chains were kept. Rows with one shared CDR3 protein collapse into an entry with the most common genes and DNA. The V and J calls were determined by TCRdb, not by the authors. Recorded for this sample are 200,000 or so distinct CDR3 sequences; around 65% of them occurred a single time. The ten top clones hold around 46% of the sample.

Sequencing was done on a sample of sorted CD4+, CD8+, or CD8+CD57+ T cells (not recorded which) from PBMCs. Recombination joined TRBV29-1 with TRBJ2-7; a confident D gene designation cannot be given. This TCR was recovered from a human donor with severe aplastic anemia or a healthy control (not recorded which). The DNA reads as follows: TGCAGCGTTATATCGGGCCTTTTCGAGCAGTACTTC. Its product reads: CSVISGLFEQYF.